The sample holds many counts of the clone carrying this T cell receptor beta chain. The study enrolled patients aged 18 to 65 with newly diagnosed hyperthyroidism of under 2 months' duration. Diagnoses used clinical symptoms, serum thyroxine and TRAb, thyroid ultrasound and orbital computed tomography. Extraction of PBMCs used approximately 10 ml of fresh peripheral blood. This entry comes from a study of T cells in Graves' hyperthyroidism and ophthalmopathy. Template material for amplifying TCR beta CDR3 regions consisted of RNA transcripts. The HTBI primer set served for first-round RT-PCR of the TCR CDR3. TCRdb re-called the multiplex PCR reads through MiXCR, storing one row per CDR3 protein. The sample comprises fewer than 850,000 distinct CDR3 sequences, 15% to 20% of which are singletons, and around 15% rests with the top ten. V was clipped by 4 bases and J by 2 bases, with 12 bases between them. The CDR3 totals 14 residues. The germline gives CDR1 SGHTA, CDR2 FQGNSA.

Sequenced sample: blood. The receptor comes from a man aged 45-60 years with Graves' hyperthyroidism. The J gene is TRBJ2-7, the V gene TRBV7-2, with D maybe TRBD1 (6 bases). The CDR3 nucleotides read TGTGCCAGCAGCTCCGTGACAGGTCCCTACGAGCAGTACTTC. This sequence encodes CASSSVTGPYEQYF. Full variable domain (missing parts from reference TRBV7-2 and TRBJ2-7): GAGVSQSPSNKVTEKGKDVELRCDPISGHTALYWYRQSLGQGLEFLIYFQGNSAPDKSGLPSDRFSAERTGGSVSTLTIQRTQQEDSAVYLCASSSVTGPYEQYFGPGTRLTVT.